This TCR beta chain appears in the sequencing data of a study of cytomegalovirus exposure and HLA in healthy donors. The donors, nominally healthy at sampling, likely had unrecorded immune exposures. The PCR ran on 60 Vbeta and 13 Jbeta primers. Sequencing used immunoSEQ multiplex PCR; TCRdb keeps in-frame clones, though not all of them. In the table there are 50,000 to 75,000 clones, about four fifths of which are singletons. CDR3 size: 16 residues. The J segment lost 0 bases and the V segment lost 0 bases, leaving 2 bases of the junction unmatched. Germline CDR1 SGDLS, CDR2 YYNGEE. This rearrangement joins TRBV9 to TRBJ2-1; 8 bases match TRBD2. Sequencing was done on a sample of PBMCs. This sequence originates from a woman between 40 and 55 years old in good health and CMV-seronegative. The CDR3 nucleotides are TGTGCCAGCAGCGTAGGAGCGGGAGACTCCTACAATGAGCAGTTCTTC. As protein: CASSVGAGDSYNEQFF. Using reference TRBV9 and TRBJ2-1 for the parts outside the CDR3, the full variable domain is DSGVTQTPKHLITATGQRVTLRCSPRSGDLSVYWYQQSLDQGLQFLIQYYNGEERAKGNILERFSAQQFPDLHSELNLSSLELGDSALYFCASSVGAGDSYNEQFFGPGTRLTVL.